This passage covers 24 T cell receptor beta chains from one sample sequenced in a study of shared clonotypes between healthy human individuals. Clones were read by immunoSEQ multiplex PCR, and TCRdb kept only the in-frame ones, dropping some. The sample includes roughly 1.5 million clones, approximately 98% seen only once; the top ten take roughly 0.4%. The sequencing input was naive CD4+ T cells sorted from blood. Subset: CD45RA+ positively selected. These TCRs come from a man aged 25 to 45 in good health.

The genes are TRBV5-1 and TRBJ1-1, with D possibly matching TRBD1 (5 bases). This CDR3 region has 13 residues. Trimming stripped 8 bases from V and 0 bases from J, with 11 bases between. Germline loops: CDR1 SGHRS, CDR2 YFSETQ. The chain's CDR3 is CASGPRVNTEAFF. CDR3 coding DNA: TGCGCCAGTGGTCCCAGGGTGAACACTGAAGCTTTCTTT. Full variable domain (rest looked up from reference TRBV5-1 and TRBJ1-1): KAGVTQTPRYLIKTRGQQVTLSCSPISGHRSVSWYQQTPGQGLQFLFEYFSETQRNKGNFPGRFSGRQFSNSRSEMNVSTLELGDSALYLCASGPRVNTEAFFGQGTRLTVV.

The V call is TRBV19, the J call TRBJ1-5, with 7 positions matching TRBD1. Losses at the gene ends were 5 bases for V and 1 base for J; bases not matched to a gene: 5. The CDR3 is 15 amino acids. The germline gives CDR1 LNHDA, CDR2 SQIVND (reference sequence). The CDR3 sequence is CASSGADRSNQPQHF. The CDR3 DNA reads TGTGCCAGTAGTGGGGCGGACAGGAGCAATCAGCCCCAGCATTTT.

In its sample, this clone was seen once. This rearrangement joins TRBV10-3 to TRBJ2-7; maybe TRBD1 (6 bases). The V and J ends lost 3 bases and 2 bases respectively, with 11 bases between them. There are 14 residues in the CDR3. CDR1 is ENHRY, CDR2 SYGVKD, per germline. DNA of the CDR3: TGTGCCATCAGTGATGGGCAGGGGACCTACGAGCAGTACTTC. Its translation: CAISDGQGTYEQYF.

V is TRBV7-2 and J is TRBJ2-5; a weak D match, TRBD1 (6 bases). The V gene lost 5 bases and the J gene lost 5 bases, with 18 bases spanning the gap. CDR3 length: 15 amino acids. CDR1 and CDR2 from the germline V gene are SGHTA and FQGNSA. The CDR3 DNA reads TGTGCCAGCAGCGCACAGGGCCCCTCAGGGGAGACCCAGTACTTC. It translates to CASSAQGPSGETQYF.

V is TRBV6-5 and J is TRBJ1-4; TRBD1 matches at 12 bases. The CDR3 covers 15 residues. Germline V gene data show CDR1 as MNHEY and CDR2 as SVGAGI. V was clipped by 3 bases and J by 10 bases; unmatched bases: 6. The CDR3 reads CASSYGTGGGGKLFF. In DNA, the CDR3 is TGTGCCAGCAGTTATGGGACAGGGGGCGGCGGAAAACTGTTTTTT.

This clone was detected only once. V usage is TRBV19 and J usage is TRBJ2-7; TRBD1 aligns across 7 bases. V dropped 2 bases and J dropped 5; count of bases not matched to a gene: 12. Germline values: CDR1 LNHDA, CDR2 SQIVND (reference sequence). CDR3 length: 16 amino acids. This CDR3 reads CASSIRGGALSNEQYF. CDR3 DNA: TGTGCCAGTAGTATAAGAGGGGGCGCCTTAAGCAACGAGCAGTACTTC. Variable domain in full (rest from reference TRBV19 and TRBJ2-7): DGGITQSPKYLFRKEGQNVTLSCEQNLNHDAMYWYRQDPGQGLRLIYYSQIVNDFQKGDIAEGYSVSREKKESFPLTVTSAQKNPTAFYLCASSIRGGALSNEQYFGPGTRLTVT.

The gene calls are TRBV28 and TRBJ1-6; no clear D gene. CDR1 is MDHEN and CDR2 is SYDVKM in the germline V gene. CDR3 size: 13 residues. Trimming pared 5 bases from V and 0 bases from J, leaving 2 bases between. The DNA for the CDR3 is TGTGCCAGCAGTAGCTCCTATAATTCACCCCTCCACTTT. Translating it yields CASSSSYNSPLHF.

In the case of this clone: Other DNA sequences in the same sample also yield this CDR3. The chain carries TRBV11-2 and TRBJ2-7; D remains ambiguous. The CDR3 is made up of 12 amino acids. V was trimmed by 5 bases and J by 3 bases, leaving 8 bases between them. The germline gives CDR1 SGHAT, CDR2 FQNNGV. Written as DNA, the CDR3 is TGTGCCAGCAGCCCAACCGGCTACGAGCAGTACTTC. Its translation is CASSPTGYEQYF.

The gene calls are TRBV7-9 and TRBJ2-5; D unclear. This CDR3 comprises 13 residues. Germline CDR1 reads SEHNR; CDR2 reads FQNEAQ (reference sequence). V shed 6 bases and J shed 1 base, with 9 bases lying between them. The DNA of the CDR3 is TGTGCCAGCAGTCCATACTTCCAAGAGACCCAGTACTTC. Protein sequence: CASSPYFQETQYF. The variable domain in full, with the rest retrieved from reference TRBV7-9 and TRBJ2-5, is DTGVSQNPRHKITKRGQNVTFRCDPISEHNRLYWYRQTLGQGPEFLTYFQNEAQLEKSRLLSDRFSAERPKGSFSTLEIQRTEQGDSAMYLCASSPYFQETQYFGPGTRLLVL.

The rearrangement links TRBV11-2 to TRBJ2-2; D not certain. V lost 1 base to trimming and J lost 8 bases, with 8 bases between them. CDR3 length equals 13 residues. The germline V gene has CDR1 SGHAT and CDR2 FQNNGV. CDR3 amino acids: CASSLVPPGELFF. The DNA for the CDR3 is TGTGCCAGCAGCTTAGTCCCCCCAGGGGAGCTGTTTTTT.

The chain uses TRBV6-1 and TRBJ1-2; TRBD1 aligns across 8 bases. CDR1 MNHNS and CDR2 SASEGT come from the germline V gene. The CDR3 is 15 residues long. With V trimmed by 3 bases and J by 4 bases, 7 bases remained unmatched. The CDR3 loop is CASSDYDRGLYGYTF. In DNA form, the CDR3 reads TGTGCCAGCAGTGATTATGACAGGGGTCTCTATGGCTACACCTTC.

CDR3 nucleotides: TGTGCCTGGAGTGTACAGATTAACTATGGCTACACCTTC. Encoded protein: CAWSVQINYGYTF. The rearrangement links TRBV30 to TRBJ1-2; no reliable D call. Germline V gene data show CDR1 as GTSNPN and CDR2 as SVGIG (reference sequence). V dropped 0 bases and J dropped 1 base, with 6 bases sitting between them. The CDR3 loop spans 13 amino acids. The variable domain in full, completed from reference TRBV30 and TRBJ1-2, reads SQTIHQWPATLVQPVGSPLSLECTVEGTSNPNLYWYRQAAGRGLQLLFYSVGIGQISSEVPQNLSASRPQDRQFILSSKKLLLSDSGFYLCAWSVQINYGYTFGSGTRLTVV.

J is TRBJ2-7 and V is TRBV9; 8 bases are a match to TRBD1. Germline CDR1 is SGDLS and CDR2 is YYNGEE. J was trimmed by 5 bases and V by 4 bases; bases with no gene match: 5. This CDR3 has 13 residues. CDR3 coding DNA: TGTGCCAGCAGCCGCCGGGACAGGAACGAGCAGTACTTC. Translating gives CASSRRDRNEQYF.

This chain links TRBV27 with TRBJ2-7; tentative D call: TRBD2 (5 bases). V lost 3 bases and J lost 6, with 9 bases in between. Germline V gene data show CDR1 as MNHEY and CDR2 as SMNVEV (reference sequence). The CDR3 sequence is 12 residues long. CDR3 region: CASSFPSGEQYF. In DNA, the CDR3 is TGTGCCAGCAGTTTCCCCAGCGGCGAGCAGTACTTC.

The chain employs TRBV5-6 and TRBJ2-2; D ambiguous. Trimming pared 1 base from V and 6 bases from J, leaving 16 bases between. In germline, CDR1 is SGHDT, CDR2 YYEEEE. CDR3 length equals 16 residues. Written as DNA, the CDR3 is TGTGCCAGCAGCTTGCTATTTGGGATTGGGGCCGGGGAGCTGTTTTTT. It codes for CASSLLFGIGAGELFF. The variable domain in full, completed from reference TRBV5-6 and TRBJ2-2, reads DAGVTQSPTHLIKTRGQQVTLRCSPKSGHDTVSWYQQALGQGPQFIFQYYEEEERQRGNFPDRFSGHQFPNYSSELNVNALLLGDSALYLCASSLLFGIGAGELFFGEGSRLTVL.

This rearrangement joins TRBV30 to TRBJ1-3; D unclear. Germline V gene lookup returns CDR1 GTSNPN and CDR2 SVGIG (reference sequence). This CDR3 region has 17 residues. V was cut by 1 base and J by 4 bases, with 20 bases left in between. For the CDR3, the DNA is TGTGCCTGGAGTGCTCCGCCCCTACGGTCCAACGGAAACACCATATATTTT. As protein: CAWSAPPLRSNGNTIYF. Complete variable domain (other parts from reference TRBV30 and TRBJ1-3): SQTIHQWPATLVQPVGSPLSLECTVEGTSNPNLYWYRQAAGRGLQLLFYSVGIGQISSEVPQNLSASRPQDRQFILSSKKLLLSDSGFYLCAWSAPPLRSNGNTIYFGEGSWLTVV.

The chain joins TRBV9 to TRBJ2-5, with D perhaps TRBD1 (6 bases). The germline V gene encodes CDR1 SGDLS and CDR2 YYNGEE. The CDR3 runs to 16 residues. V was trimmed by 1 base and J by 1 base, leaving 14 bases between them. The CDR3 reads CASSVLPGTPQETQYF. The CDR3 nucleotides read TGTGCCAGCAGCGTACTACCCGGGACACCCCAAGAGACCCAGTACTTC.

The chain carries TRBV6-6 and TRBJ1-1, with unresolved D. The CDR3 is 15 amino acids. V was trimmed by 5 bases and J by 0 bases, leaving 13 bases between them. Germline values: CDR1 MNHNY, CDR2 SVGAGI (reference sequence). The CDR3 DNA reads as TGTGCCAGCAGTGTCCCCCGCTCCATGAACACTGAAGCTTTCTTT. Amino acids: CASSVPRSMNTEAFF.

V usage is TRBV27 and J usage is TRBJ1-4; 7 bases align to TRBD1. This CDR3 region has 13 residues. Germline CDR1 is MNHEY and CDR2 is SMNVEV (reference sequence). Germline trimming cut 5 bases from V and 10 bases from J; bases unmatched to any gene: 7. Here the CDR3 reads CASSPRGDRKLFF. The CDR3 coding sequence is TGTGCCAGCAGTCCAAGAGGGGACAGAAAACTGTTTTTT.

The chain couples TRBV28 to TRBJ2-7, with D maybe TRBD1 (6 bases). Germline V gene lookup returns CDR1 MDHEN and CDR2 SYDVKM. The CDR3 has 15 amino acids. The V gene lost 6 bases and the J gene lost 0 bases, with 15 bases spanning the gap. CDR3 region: CASSHRAWSSYEQYF. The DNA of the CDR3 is TGTGCCAGCAGCCACAGGGCTTGGTCCTCCTACGAGCAGTACTTC.

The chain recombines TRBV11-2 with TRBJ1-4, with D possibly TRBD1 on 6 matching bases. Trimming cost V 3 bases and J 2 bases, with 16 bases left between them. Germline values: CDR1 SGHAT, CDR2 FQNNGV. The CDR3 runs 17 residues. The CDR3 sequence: CASSLVRGLPTNEKLFF. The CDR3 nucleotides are TGTGCCAGCAGCTTGGTCAGGGGCCTACCGACTAATGAAAAACTGTTTTTT.

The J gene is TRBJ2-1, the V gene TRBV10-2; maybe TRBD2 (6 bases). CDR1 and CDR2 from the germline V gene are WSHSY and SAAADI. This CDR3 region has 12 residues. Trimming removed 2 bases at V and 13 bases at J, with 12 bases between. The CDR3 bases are TGCGCCAGCAGTGAGGGGATTGGGACTCAGTTCTTC. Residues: CASSEGIGTQFF.

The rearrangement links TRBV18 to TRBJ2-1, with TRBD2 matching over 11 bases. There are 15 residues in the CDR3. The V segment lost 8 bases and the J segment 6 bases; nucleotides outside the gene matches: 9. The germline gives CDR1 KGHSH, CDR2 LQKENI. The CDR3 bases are TGTGCCAGCACCATAGCGGGAGGGCCCGCCAATGAGCAGTTCTTC. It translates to CASTIAGGPANEQFF.

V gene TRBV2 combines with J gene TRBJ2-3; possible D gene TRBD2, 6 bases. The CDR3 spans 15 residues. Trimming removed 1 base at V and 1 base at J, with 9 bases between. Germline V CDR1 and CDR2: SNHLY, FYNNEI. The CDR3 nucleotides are TGTGCCAGCAGTGAAGGGTGGGAGGGCACAGATACGCAGTATTTT. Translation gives CASSEGWEGTDTQYF. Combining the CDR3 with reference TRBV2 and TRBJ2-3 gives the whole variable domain EPEVTQTPSHQVTQMGQEVILRCVPISNHLYFYWYRQILGQKVEFLVSFYNNEISEKSEIFDDQFSVERPDGSNFTLKIRSTKLEDSAMYFCASSEGWEGTDTQYFGPGTRLTVL.